This TCR beta chain originates from a study of blood T cell repertoires in COVID-19. On the study more broadly: The United States, Italy and Spain provided the acute and convalescent COVID-19 samples. PBMCs, B-cell-depleted T cells, or T cells were the source of the cDNA or gDNA that made up the material.

The CDR3 is made up of 11 amino acids. Germline assignment: CDR1 MNHNY and CDR2 SVGAGI (reference sequence). The germline V and J ends were trimmed by 3 bases and 5 bases, with 3 bases remaining between them. In the authors' methods: Reference gene primer amplification gave nucleated cell count estimates. Only in-frame clones appear in the TCRdb table, and some are missing; sequencing was by immunoSEQ multiplex PCR. V and J calls and clone size come straight from that table; D and trimming were deduced from the DNA. Seen here are some 260,000 clones, approximately 79% observed once, and the top ten hold 4% to 6%.

Sample: peripheral blood. This sequence joins TRBV6-6 and TRBJ2-3; D is undetermined. The receptor was derived from an elderly woman with active or convalescent COVID-19. CDR3 region: CASSYRDTQYF. The CDR3 coding sequence is TGTGCCAGCAGTTATCGAGATACGCAGTATTTT.